This T cell receptor (beta chain) emerged from a study of CD4 T cells in relation to SARS-CoV-2 and coronaviruses. As for the study in general: ViraFEST: approximately nine-day antigen culture of PBMCs, then TCR beta CDR3 sequencing.

Profiling relied on immunoSEQ multiplex PCR, and the TCRdb table lists in-frame clones only, not all of them. The data hold 30,000 to 45,000 clones, with around 83% observed a single time. V shed 6 bases and J 9 bases; nucleotides not matched to a gene: 7. The CDR3 has 13 amino acids. Germline V gene sequence: CDR1 MDHEN, CDR2 SYDVKM. A note on this clone: Its antigen remains unknown.

Naive or memory CD4+ cells were cultured 1:1 with T cell-depleted PBMCs plus CEF. Study-wide results and caveats: The cross-reactivity analysis covered only spike protein, not other viral proteins. Compared with monoreactive clones, crossreactive clones showed significantly weaker SARS-CoV-2 expansion.

This receptor was obtained from an adult with COVID-19. The J gene is TRBJ2-1, the V gene TRBV28; TRBD2 matches 8 bases. Sample: naive CD4+ T cells from PBMCs, cultured in vitro. Subset indicated: naive CD4+ T cells isolated by negative enrichment. The CDR3 loop reads CASRLTSESEQFF. In DNA form, the CDR3 reads TGTGCCAGCAGATTGACTAGCGAGAGTGAGCAGTTCTTC.